The 2 T cell receptor beta chains presented below share a single source sample, sequenced in a study of shared clonotypes between healthy human individuals. Measured with immunoSEQ multiplex PCR; TCRdb has only the in-frame clones, and not every one. Among around 600,000 clones, roughly 98% were seen once, and the ten largest hold approximately 0.3%. The naive CD8 population came from CD45RO-negative cells selected for CCR7, without terminally differentiated effector memory CD45RA+ cells. Sample: naive CD8+ T cells sorted from blood. The receptor set was obtained from a man aged 30 to 45 in good health.

The chain uses TRBV27 and TRBJ2-7, with a tentative D call TRBD2 (7 bases). This CDR3 spans 15 amino acids. V was cut by 4 bases and J by 1 base, with 14 bases left in between. CDR1 is MNHEY and CDR2 is SMNVEV in the germline V gene (reference sequence). The CDR3 coding sequence is TGTGCCAGCAGTTCGGGGGGCAGTGCGTCCTACGAGCAGTACTTC. It translates to CASSSGGSASYEQYF.

The genes are TRBV5-5 and TRBJ1-1; no clear D gene. V dropped 0 bases and J dropped 5 bases, with 8 bases sitting between them. This CDR3 region has 13 residues. CDR1 and CDR2 (germline): SGHKS, YYEKEE (reference sequence). CDR3 coding DNA: TGTGCCAGCAGCTTGGGGGAAGGAACTGAAGCTTTCTTT. It translates to CASSLGEGTEAFF.